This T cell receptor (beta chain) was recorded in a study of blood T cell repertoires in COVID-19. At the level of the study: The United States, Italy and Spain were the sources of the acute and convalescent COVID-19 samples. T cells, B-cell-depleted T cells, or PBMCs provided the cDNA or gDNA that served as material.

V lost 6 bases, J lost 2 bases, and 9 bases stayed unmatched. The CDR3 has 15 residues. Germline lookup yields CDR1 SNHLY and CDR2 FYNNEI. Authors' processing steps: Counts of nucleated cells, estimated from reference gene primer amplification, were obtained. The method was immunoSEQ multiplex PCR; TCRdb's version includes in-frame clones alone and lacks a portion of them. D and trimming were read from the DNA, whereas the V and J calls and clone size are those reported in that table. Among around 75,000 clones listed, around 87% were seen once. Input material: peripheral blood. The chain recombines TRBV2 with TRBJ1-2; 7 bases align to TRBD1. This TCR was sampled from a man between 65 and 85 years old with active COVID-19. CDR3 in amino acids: CASSPDRASNYGYTF. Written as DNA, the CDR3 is TGTGCCAGCAGCCCCGACAGGGCCAGCAACTATGGCTACACCTTC.